The 16 T cell receptor beta chains reported below all come from one sample, sequenced in a study of T cells in Graves' hyperthyroidism and ophthalmopathy. Amplified TCR beta CDR3 regions derived from RNA transcripts. A set of HTBI primers served as the primers for a first-round RT-PCR of the TCR CDR3. TCRdb re-called the multiplex PCR reads with MiXCR, one entry per CDR3 protein. The repertoire holds 75,000 to 100,000 distinct CDR3 sequences, 51% seen once, with roughly a quarter in the top ten. Material for sequencing was blood. These receptors were collected from a woman between 40 and 50 years old with Graves' hyperthyroidism.

This clonotype counts as medium-sized. V is TRBV7-2 and J is TRBJ1-1, with D possibly being TRBD1 (5 bases). CDR1 is SGHTA, CDR2 FQGNSA, per germline. Trimming cost V 5 bases and J 4 bases, with 26 bases left between them. The CDR3 is 18 residues long. CDR3 DNA sequence: TGTGCCAGCAGCCAACGACGAGGGAGGGTGGCTACAGGCACTGAAGCTTTCTTT. The encoded protein is CASSQRRGRVATGTEAFF.

The chain uses TRBV27 and TRBJ2-5; 9 bases line up with TRBD1. V lost 8 bases and J lost 7; bases outside the gene matches: 14. The CDR3 is made up of 15 amino acids. CDR1 and CDR2 from the germline V gene are MNHEY and SMNVEV (reference sequence). The chain's CDR3 is CASHSLGQGFRTQYF. DNA of the CDR3: TGTGCCAGCCACAGTTTGGGACAGGGATTTAGGACCCAGTACTTC.

V and J are TRBV7-9 and TRBJ2-7; 8 nucleotides align to TRBD1. Trimming took 4 bases from V and 2 from J; bases not matched to a gene: 4. The CDR3 length is 14 residues. Germline V CDR1 and CDR2: SEHNR, FQNEAQ (reference sequence). This CDR3 reads CASSWGQETYEQYF. The CDR3 coding sequence is TGTGCCAGCAGCTGGGGACAGGAAACCTACGAGCAGTACTTC.

V usage is TRBV25-1 and J usage is TRBJ2-2, with TRBD2 identical over 8 bases. Trimming at V came to 4 bases and at J to 1 base, leaving 11 bases not matched to a gene. The CDR3 runs to 18 residues. Looked up from germline, CDR1 is MGHDK and CDR2 is SYGVNS. For the CDR3, the DNA is TGTGCCAGCAGTGGCCAAGCTTGGCTAGCGGGGAACACCGGGGAGCTGTTTTTT. This sequence encodes CASSGQAWLAGNTGELFF.

Details on this clonotype: It may be a read error: a sequence one base away is much more abundant. The V gene is TRBV14, the J gene TRBJ2-5; D gene unclear. CDR1 is SGHDN and CDR2 is FVKESK in the germline V gene. The CDR3 is 9 residues long. Trimming cost V 8 bases and J 10 bases, with 8 bases left between them. The CDR3 here is CASPWGQYF. The DNA for the CDR3 is TGTGCCAGCCCCTGGGGCCAGTACTTC. Full variable domain (missing parts from reference TRBV14 and TRBJ2-5): EAGVTQFPSHSVIEKGQTVTLRCDPISGHDNLYWYRRVMGKEIKFLLHFVKESKQDESGMPNNRFLAERTGGTYSTLKVQPAELEDSGVYFCASPWGQYFGPGTRLLVL.

This clonotype has only a few counts. The chain has TRBV7-3 and TRBJ1-3; TRBD1 matches 11 bases. CDR1 is SGHTA and CDR2 is FQGTGA in the germline V gene. V gave up 6 bases and J gave up 6 bases; unmatched junction bases: 13. The CDR3 sequence is 17 residues long. The CDR3 region is CASSNGQGATGLNTIYF. The CDR3 nucleotides are TGTGCCAGCAGTAACGGACAGGGGGCGACTGGCTTAAACACCATATATTTT.

This clonotype came up a few times. This chain joins TRBV7-2 and TRBJ1-1; 7 bases match TRBD1. The V segment lost 5 bases and the J segment 2 bases; nucleotides outside the gene matches: 11. Germline V gives CDR1 SGHTA, CDR2 FQGNSA. The length of the CDR3 is 16 residues. The CDR3 coding sequence is TGTGCCAGCAGCCCTAGCGGGCAGGGGGGAAACACTGAAGCTTTCTTT. Amino acid sequence: CASSPSGQGGNTEAFF.

The gene calls are TRBV20-1 and TRBJ1-1; 7 bases line up with TRBD1. The CDR3 runs 13 residues. From germline, CDR1 is DFQATT and CDR2 SNEGSKA (reference sequence). The ends lost 6 bases at V and 6 bases at J; junction bases unmatched: 10. The CDR3 loop reads CSAAGQQVAEAFF. DNA for the CDR3: TGCAGTGCCGCGGGACAGCAGGTTGCTGAAGCTTTCTTT.

This clonotype appeared a single time. Given a much more abundant clone one base away, this may be a read error. The rearrangement joins TRBV6-6 to TRBJ2-7; D is tentatively TRBD1 or TRBD2 (6 bases each). The CDR3 runs to 11 residues. CDR1 is MNHNY and CDR2 is SVGAGI in the germline V gene (reference sequence). With 7 bases removed from V and 9 bases from J, the gap between germline ends came to 13 bases. The CDR3 nucleotides are TGTGCCAGCAACGGGGGCTCAGTGCAGTACTTC. This gives the protein CASNGGSVQYF.

This clonotype was found a few times. The rearrangement joins TRBV7-2 to TRBJ1-3; 8 positions match TRBD1. This CDR3 has 16 residues. V dropped 5 bases and J dropped 0; count of bases not matched to a gene: 6. In germline, CDR1 is SGHTA, CDR2 FQGNSA. The CDR3 protein is CASSRGQDFSGNTIYF. The CDR3 nucleotides are TGTGCCAGCAGCCGGGGACAGGACTTCTCTGGAAACACCATATATTTT.

As DNA, the CDR3 is TGTGCCAGCAGTGTGACAGGGGGCACCGGGGAGCTGTTTTTT. As protein: CASSVTGGTGELFF. J is TRBJ2-2 and V is TRBV2; 9 bases agree with TRBD1. This CDR3 region has 14 residues. CDR1 and CDR2 (germline): SNHLY, FYNNEI. V lost 4 bases and J lost 4; bases outside the gene matches: 1.

This sequence joins TRBV6-6 and TRBJ2-3, with a tentative D call TRBD2 (6 bases). The V gene's germline CDR1 is MNHNY and CDR2 SVGAGI (reference sequence). V was shortened by 4 bases and J by 0 bases, with 11 bases between the two germline ends. The CDR3 has 15 residues. This CDR3 is CASSFTSWSTDTQYF. As DNA, the CDR3 is TGTGCCAGCAGTTTTACTAGCTGGAGCACAGATACGCAGTATTTT.

This clonotype was detected a few times. The chain recombines TRBV2 with TRBJ2-3; no reliable D call. CDR3 length equals 11 residues. Trimming stripped 3 bases from V and 4 bases from J, with 2 bases between. Germline CDR1 reads SNHLY; CDR2 reads FYNNEI. CDR3 bases: TGTGCCAGCAGTGACCCAGATACGCAGTATTTT. This translates into CASSDPDTQYF.

This sequence joins TRBV19 and TRBJ1-2, with D possibly being TRBD1 (6 bases). This CDR3 has 16 residues. CDR1 and CDR2 (germline): LNHDA, SQIVND (reference sequence). Deletions cut 3 bases from V and 0 bases from J, with 14 bases between. The chain's CDR3 is CASSIVRGVSNYGYTF. The CDR3 nucleotides are TGTGCCAGTAGTATCGTCAGGGGAGTTTCTAACTATGGCTACACCTTC.

This clonotype occurred many times. The chain carries TRBV20-1 and TRBJ1-4; 12 bases map to TRBD1. The ends lost 5 bases at V and 8 bases at J; junction bases unmatched: 6. The CDR3 contains 14 residues. Per germline, CDR1 DFQATT and CDR2 SNEGSKA (reference sequence). DNA of the CDR3: TGCAGTGCTCCTTTGGGACAGGGGGCCGAAAAACTGTTTTTT. It translates to CSAPLGQGAEKLFF.

This chain connects TRBV28 to TRBJ1-5; D might be TRBD1 (6 bases). CDR1 and CDR2 (germline): MDHEN, SYDVKM. The V end was cut by 6 bases, the J end by 3 bases, with 18 bases between. The CDR3 covers 16 residues. CDR3 region: CASSPQRRGNNQPQHF. DNA of the CDR3: TGTGCCAGCAGCCCCCAACGGAGGGGGAACAATCAGCCCCAGCATTTT.